Presented here are 29 T cell receptor beta chains from one specimen sequenced in a study of blood T cell repertoires in COVID-19. TCRdb's table, derived via immunoSEQ multiplex PCR, lists solely in-frame clones and lacks some. The sample gives roughly 400,000 clones, around 90% of which show up once; approximately 0.65% is in the top ten. Sequenced: PBMCs or T cells enriched from blood (not recorded which). The source of these receptors is a man in his late teens or twenties who had recovered from COVID-19.

The chain is built from TRBV19 and TRBJ2-6; D possibly corresponds to TRBD1 (5 bases). The CDR3 is 16 residues long. Germline V lookup: CDR1 LNHDA, CDR2 SQIVND (reference sequence). Trimming pared 11 bases from V and 0 bases from J, leaving 17 bases between. Written as DNA, the CDR3 is TGTGCCTCCCAGCATAAGGGGCCCTCTGGGGCCAACGTCCTGACTTTC. It translates to CASQHKGPSGANVLTF.

This chain links TRBV29-1 with TRBJ1-2; D gene unclear. V shed 3 bases and J shed 6 bases, with 11 bases lying between them. CDR1 SQVTM and CDR2 ANQGSEA come from the germline V gene. The CDR3 runs 12 residues. CDR3 DNA sequence: TGCAGCGTTGAGCTTCGGAGGCATGGCTACACCTTC. Translating gives CSVELRRHGYTF. The full variable domain, in which reference TRBV29-1 and TRBJ1-2 provide the parts outside the CDR3, is SAVISQKPSRDICQRGTSLTIQCQVDSQVTMMFWYRQQPGQSLTLIATANQGSEATYESGFVIDKFPISRPNLTFSTLTVSNMSPEDSSIYLCSVELRRHGYTFGSGTRLTVV.

The chain is built from TRBV13 and TRBJ1-2; possibly TRBD1 for D (5 bases). V was shortened by 5 bases and J by 5 bases, with 18 bases between the two germline ends. The CDR3 extends over 15 amino acids. Germline CDR1 is PRHDT and CDR2 is FYEKMQ (reference sequence). As DNA, the CDR3 is TGTGCCAGCAGCCCCGCCCAGGGAGGAGGGTATGGCTACACCTTC. Translation: CASSPAQGGGYGYTF.

The CDR3 DNA follows: TGTGCCAGCAGCCAAGACGGGAGCCAAGAGACCCAGTACTTC. Protein product: CASSQDGSQETQYF. The genes are TRBV11-3 and TRBJ2-5; TRBD2 might be the D (6 bases). This CDR3 region has 14 residues. Germline CDR1 reads SGHNT; CDR2 reads YENEEA. The V end was cut by 5 bases, the J end by 1 base, with 11 bases between.

This chain connects TRBV3-1 (or the pseudogene TRBV3-2) to TRBJ1-1; TRBD1 matches at 8 bases. Germline V gene lookup returns CDR1 LGHDT and CDR2 YNNKEL (reference sequence). V was pared by 0 bases and J by 6 bases, with 6 bases of the junction left unmatched. The CDR3 consists of 15 residues. The CDR3 bases are TGTGCCAGCAGCCAAGAGCGACAGGGGATCGCTGAAGCTTTCTTT. This sequence encodes CASSQERQGIAEAFF.

This clone has just one count. The chain employs TRBV28 and TRBJ1-6; D is undetermined. CDR1 and CDR2 (germline): MDHEN, SYDVKM. Trimming stripped 6 bases from V and 10 bases from J, with 10 bases between. CDR3 length: 12 residues. The CDR3 is CASSQPGSPLHF. CDR3 bases: TGTGCCAGCAGCCAGCCAGGATCACCCCTCCACTTT.

V gene TRBV7-2 combines with J gene TRBJ1-5; D remains unclear. V was cut by 1 base and J by 2 bases, with 9 bases left in between. CDR1 and CDR2 (germline): SGHTA, FQGNSA. The CDR3 is 15 residues long. The CDR3 DNA reads TGTGCCAGCAGCTTAGGAGGGTATGGCAATCAGCCCCAGCATTTT. This sequence encodes CASSLGGYGNQPQHF.

The J gene is TRBJ2-6, the V gene TRBV6-4, with 12 bases identical to TRBD2. The V gene end was trimmed by 8 bases and the J gene end by 0 bases; junction bases not matched to a gene: 5. The CDR3 length is 17 residues. CDR1 and CDR2 (germline): MRHNA, SNTAGT. For the CDR3, the DNA is TGTGCCAGCCGGCCGACTAGCGGGAGCTCTGGGGCCAACGTCCTGACTTTC. It specifies CASRPTSGSSGANVLTF.

V and J are TRBV5-1 and TRBJ2-1; the match to TRBD2 covers 11 bases. The CDR3 length is 15 residues. Losses at the gene ends were 5 bases for V and 7 bases for J; bases not matched to a gene: 8. CDR1 and CDR2 (germline): SGHRS, YFSETQ. The CDR3 DNA reads TGCGCCAGCAGGAATGGGCTAGCGGGAGGAAATGAGCAGTTCTTC. This sequence encodes CASRNGLAGGNEQFF.

The J gene is TRBJ2-7, the V gene TRBV5-8; a weak D match, TRBD1 (6 bases). The CDR3 covers 13 residues. Trimming removed 5 bases from V and 2 bases from J, with 11 bases in between. Per germline, CDR1 SGHTS and CDR2 YDEGEE. In DNA, the CDR3 is TGTGCCAGCAGGCCCTGGACAGCCTACGAGCAGTACTTC. It specifies CASRPWTAYEQYF. The complete variable domain, with remaining parts taken from reference TRBV5-8 and TRBJ2-7, reads EAGVTQSPTHLIKTRGQQATLRCSPISGHTSVYWYQQALGLGLQFLLWYDEGEERNRGNFPPRFSGRQFPNYSSELNVNALELEDSALYLCASRPWTAYEQYFGPGTRLTVT.

The chain is built from TRBV28 and TRBJ2-7, with a weak D call TRBD1 (6 bases). The CDR3 sequence is 12 residues long. Trimming took off 6 bases at V and 7 bases at J, with 13 bases between the two ends. Germline values: CDR1 MDHEN, CDR2 SYDVKM. The CDR3 spells CASRGQTLEQYF. In nucleotides, the CDR3 is TGTGCCAGCAGAGGACAGACTCTTGAGCAGTACTTC. The full variable domain, in which reference TRBV28 and TRBJ2-7 provide the parts outside the CDR3, is DVKVTQSSRYLVKRTGEKVFLECVQDMDHENMFWYRQDPGLGLRLIYFSYDVKMKEKGDIPEGYSVSREKKERFSLILESASTNQTSMYLCASRGQTLEQYFGPGTRLTVT.

The V gene is TRBV18, the J gene TRBJ1-1; D ambiguous. CDR1 KGHSH and CDR2 LQKENI come from the germline V gene. The CDR3 totals 14 residues. V was trimmed by 2 bases and J by 2 bases, leaving 9 bases between them. CDR3 region: CASSPNPVNTEAFF. CDR3 DNA: TGTGCCAGCTCACCAAACCCGGTTAACACTGAAGCTTTCTTT.

This chain joins TRBV18 and TRBJ2-1; the match to TRBD2 covers 8 bases. V was clipped by 0 bases and J by 10 bases; unmatched bases: 8. The CDR3 is made up of 15 amino acids. Germline CDR1 reads KGHSH; CDR2 reads LQKENI. The CDR3 nucleotides read TGTGCCAGCTCACCACCGGCGGGAGGCCTTCCGGAGCAGTTCTTC. Protein: CASSPPAGGLPEQFF.

This sequence joins TRBV2 and TRBJ1-2, with a weak D call TRBD1 (5 bases). The CDR3 runs to 10 residues. In germline, CDR1 is SNHLY, CDR2 FYNNEI. The V end lost 8 bases, the J end lost 9 bases, and 10 bases lay between the germline ends. The CDR3 region has the DNA TGTGCCAGCGCGGAGGGGAGCTACACCTTC. Translated, it gives CASAEGSYTF.

The V call is TRBV9, the J call TRBJ2-5, with D uncertain. CDR1 is SGDLS and CDR2 is YYNGEE in the germline V gene. The CDR3 sequence is 14 residues long. Deletions cut 4 bases from V and 0 bases from J, with 10 bases between. The CDR3 protein is CASSPWANQETQYF. The CDR3 DNA is TGTGCCAGCAGCCCTTGGGCCAACCAAGAGACCCAGTACTTC.

The chain joins TRBV2 to TRBJ1-5; tentative D call: TRBD1 (6 bases). The germline CDR1 and CDR2 sequences are SNHLY and FYNNEI. This CDR3 has 14 residues. The V end was cut by 1 base, the J end by 11 bases, with 15 bases between. CDR3 sequence: CASSEVAGAQTQHF. The CDR3 bases are TGTGCCAGCAGTGAAGTGGCAGGGGCCCAGACCCAGCATTTT.

This chain joins TRBV10-3 and TRBJ1-1; TRBD1 aligns across 7 bases. The V gene's germline CDR1 is ENHRY and CDR2 SYGVKD. The length of the CDR3 is 14 residues. V lost 5 bases and J lost 6; bases outside the gene matches: 9. This CDR3 reads CAISLTGVMSEAFF. As DNA, the CDR3 is TGTGCCATCAGTCTTACAGGGGTCATGTCTGAAGCTTTCTTT.

The rearrangement uses TRBV4-2 and TRBJ1-2; 8 bases map to TRBD1. This CDR3 contains 15 residues. V was pared by 5 bases and J by 4 bases, with 9 bases of the junction left unmatched. CDR1 and CDR2 (germline): LGHNA, YNFKEQ. CDR3 sequence reads: CASSTRGQGSYGYTF. Written as DNA, the CDR3 is TGTGCCAGCAGCACCCGAGGACAGGGTTCCTATGGCTACACCTTC.

This chain links TRBV24-1 with TRBJ2-1; 10 bases are shared with TRBD2. V was pared by 6 bases and J by 2 bases, with 3 bases of the junction left unmatched. Germline CDR1 reads KGHDR; CDR2 reads SFDVKD. CDR3 length: 15 residues. Written as DNA, the CDR3 is TGTGCCACCAGTATGACTAGCGGGCCCTACAATGAGCAGTTCTTC. Its protein is CATSMTSGPYNEQFF.

The chain is built from TRBV15 and TRBJ2-1; D is unclear. Germline V gene lookup returns CDR1 LNHNV and CDR2 YYDKDF (reference sequence). V lost 0 bases to trimming and J lost 1 base, with 7 bases between them. The CDR3 loop spans 15 amino acids. The CDR3 loop reads CATSRETGSYNEQFF. For the CDR3, the DNA is TGTGCCACCAGCAGAGAGACTGGTTCCTACAATGAGCAGTTCTTC. The complete variable domain, with remaining parts taken from reference TRBV15 and TRBJ2-1, reads DAMVIQNPRYQVTQFGKPVTLSCSQTLNHNVMYWYQQKSSQAPKLLFHYYDKDFNNEADTPDNFQSRRPNTSFCFLDIRSPGLGDTAMYLCATSRETGSYNEQFFGPGTRLTVL.

The CDR3 region has the DNA TGTGCCAGCAGCCCTAGGAGCTCCTACAATGAGCAGTTCTTC. As protein: CASSPRSSYNEQFF. The chain recombines TRBV5-6 with TRBJ2-1; D ambiguous. The germline V gene encodes CDR1 SGHDT and CDR2 YYEEEE. The CDR3 is 14 amino acids. The V gene lost 4 bases and the J gene lost 0 bases, with 8 bases spanning the gap.

Comment on this clone: The same CDR3 also results from other DNA sequences found in this sample. The chain is built from TRBV6-1 and TRBJ1-2, with TRBD1 matching over 7 bases. From germline, CDR1 is MNHNS and CDR2 SASEGT. The CDR3 extends over 13 amino acids. Trimming took 1 base from V and 5 from J; bases not matched to a gene: 1. The CDR3 sequence is CASSEGRGYGYTF. The CDR3 coding sequence is TGTGCCAGCAGTGAAGGCAGGGGGTATGGCTACACCTTC.

The chain combines TRBV9 with TRBJ2-4; 8 positions agree with TRBD2. Germline assignment: CDR1 SGDLS and CDR2 YYNGEE. This CDR3 spans 17 amino acids. V was pared by 1 base and J by 4 bases, with 10 bases of the junction left unmatched. This CDR3 is CASSVQAGALGKNIQYF. The CDR3 DNA reads as TGTGCCAGCAGCGTACAAGCGGGAGCATTAGGAAAAAACATTCAGTACTTC.

The chain links TRBV11-3 to TRBJ2-1; 8 bases match TRBD1. The ends lost 5 bases at V and 2 bases at J; junction bases unmatched: 5. The length of the CDR3 is 15 residues. The germline V gene has CDR1 SGHNT and CDR2 YENEEA. This CDR3 is CASSPRDRTYNEQFF. CDR3 bases: TGTGCCAGCAGCCCCCGGGACAGGACCTACAATGAGCAGTTCTTC.

This sequence joins TRBV6-1 and TRBJ2-7, with a possible D match to TRBD2 (5 bases). This CDR3 contains 13 residues. CDR1 is MNHNS and CDR2 is SASEGT in the germline V gene. Trimming left V 2 bases short and J 3 bases short, with 8 bases between. The CDR3 reads CASSETAGYEQYF. Here the CDR3 DNA reads TGTGCCAGCAGTGAAACGGCGGGCTACGAGCAGTACTTC.

The chain couples TRBV5-1 to TRBJ2-3; 9 nucleotides agree with TRBD2. V was pared by 4 bases and J by 0 bases, with 6 bases of the junction left unmatched. Germline CDR1 reads SGHRS; CDR2 reads YFSETQ. There are 16 residues in the CDR3. The CDR3 sequence: CASSQGTSGSTDTQYF. Written as DNA, the CDR3 is TGCGCCAGCAGCCAGGGCACTAGCGGGAGCACAGATACGCAGTATTTT.

The CDR3 region is CASSPSGYEQYF. The CDR3 DNA follows: TGTGCCAGCAGCCCCTCAGGTTACGAGCAGTACTTC. This chain joins TRBV7-9 and TRBJ2-7; D unresolved. Germline V gene lookup returns CDR1 SEHNR and CDR2 FQNEAQ (reference sequence). The CDR3 is 12 amino acids. The V end was cut by 5 bases, the J end by 4 bases, with 9 bases between.

This chain uses TRBV27 with TRBJ2-1; 9 bases agree with TRBD2. With V trimmed by 3 bases and J by 3 bases, 12 bases remained unmatched. This CDR3 has 18 residues. Germline V gene sequence: CDR1 MNHEY, CDR2 SMNVEV (reference sequence). The CDR3 nucleotides are TGTGCCAGCAGTTTTCGTCGAGCGGGAGGCCTAAGCTACAATGAGCAGTTCTTC. Translated, it gives CASSFRRAGGLSYNEQFF.

This clone was detected once. V and J are TRBV6-5 and TRBJ1-2, with 9 bases matching TRBD1. CDR1 and CDR2 (germline): MNHEY, SVGAGI. The V gene end was trimmed by 4 bases and the J gene end by 4 bases; junction bases not matched to a gene: 10. The CDR3 contains 16 residues. The CDR3 here is CASSSPNRGPAYGYTF. CDR3 in DNA: TGTGCCAGCAGTTCCCCAAACAGGGGGCCTGCCTATGGCTACACCTTC.